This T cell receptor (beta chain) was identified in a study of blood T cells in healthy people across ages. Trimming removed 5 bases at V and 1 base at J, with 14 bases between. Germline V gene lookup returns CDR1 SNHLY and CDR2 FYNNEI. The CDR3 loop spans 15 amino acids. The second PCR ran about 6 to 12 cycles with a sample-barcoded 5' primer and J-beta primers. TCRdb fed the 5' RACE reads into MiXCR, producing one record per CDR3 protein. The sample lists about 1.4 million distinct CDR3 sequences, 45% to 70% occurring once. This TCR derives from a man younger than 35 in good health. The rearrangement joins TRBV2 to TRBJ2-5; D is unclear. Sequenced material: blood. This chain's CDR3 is CASSPDGRSQETQYF. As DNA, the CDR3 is TGTGCCAGCAGTCCAGACGGGCGATCCCAAGAGACCCAGTACTTC.